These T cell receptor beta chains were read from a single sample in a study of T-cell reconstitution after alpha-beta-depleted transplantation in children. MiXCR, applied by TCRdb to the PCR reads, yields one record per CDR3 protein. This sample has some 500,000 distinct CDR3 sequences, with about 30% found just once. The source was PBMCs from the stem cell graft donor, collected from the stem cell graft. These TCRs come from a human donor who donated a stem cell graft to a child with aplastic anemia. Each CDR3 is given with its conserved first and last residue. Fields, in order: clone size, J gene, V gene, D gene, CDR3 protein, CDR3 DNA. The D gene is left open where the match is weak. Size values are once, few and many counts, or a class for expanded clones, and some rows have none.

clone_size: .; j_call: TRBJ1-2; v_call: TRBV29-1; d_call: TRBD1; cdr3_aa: CSVEARGRPGGYTF; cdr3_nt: TGCAGCGTTGAGGCCAGGGGGAGGCCGGGCGGCTACACCTTC
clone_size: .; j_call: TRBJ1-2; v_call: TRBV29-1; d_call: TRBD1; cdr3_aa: CSVVQGGNYGYTF; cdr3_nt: TGCAGCGTTGTACAGGGGGGAAACTATGGCTACACCTTC
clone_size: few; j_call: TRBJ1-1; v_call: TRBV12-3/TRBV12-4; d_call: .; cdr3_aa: CASSLGLVTEAFF; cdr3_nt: TGTGCCAGCAGTTTGGGACTAGTTACTGAAGCTTTCTTT
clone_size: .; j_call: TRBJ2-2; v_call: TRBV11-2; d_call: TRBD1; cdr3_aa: CASSFPGTAKNTGELFF; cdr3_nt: TGTGCCAGCAGCTTCCCCGGGACAGCCAAGAACACCGGGGAGCTGTTTTTT
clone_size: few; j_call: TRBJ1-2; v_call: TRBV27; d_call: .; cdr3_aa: CASSFTGTPSGYGYTF; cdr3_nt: TGTGCCAGCAGTTTTACCGGGACGCCGTCCGGCTATGGCTACACCTTC
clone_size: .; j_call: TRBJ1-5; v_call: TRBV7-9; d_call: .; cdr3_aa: CASSLDSVGQPQHF; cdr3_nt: TGTGCCAGCAGCCTCGACAGCGTGGGCCAGCCCCAGCATTTT
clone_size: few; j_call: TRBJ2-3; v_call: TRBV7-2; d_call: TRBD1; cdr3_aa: CASSRQGQGFSTDTQYF; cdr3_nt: TGTGCCAGCAGCCGTCAGGGACAGGGGTTTAGCACAGATACGCAGTATTTT
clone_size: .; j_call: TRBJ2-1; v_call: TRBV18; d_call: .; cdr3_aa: CASSLQLGSSYNEQFF; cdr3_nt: TGTGCCAGCTCACTCCAACTGGGGAGCTCCTACAATGAGCAGTTCTTC
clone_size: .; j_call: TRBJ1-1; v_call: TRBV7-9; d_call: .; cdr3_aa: CASSPPRLMNTEAFF; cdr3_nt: TGTGCCAGCAGCCCACCACGGTTAATGAACACTGAAGCTTTCTTT
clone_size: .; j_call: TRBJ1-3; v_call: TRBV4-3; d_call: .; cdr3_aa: CASSQESGEGAGNTIYF; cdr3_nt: TGCGCCAGCAGCCAAGAAAGCGGCGAAGGGGCTGGAAACACCATATATTTT
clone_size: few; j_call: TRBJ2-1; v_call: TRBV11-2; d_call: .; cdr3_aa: CASSQNYNEQFF; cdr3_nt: TGTGCCAGCAGCCAAAATTACAATGAGCAGTTCTTC
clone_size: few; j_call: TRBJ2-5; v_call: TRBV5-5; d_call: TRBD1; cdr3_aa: CASSLTTGTGETQYF; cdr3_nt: TGTGCCAGCAGCTTGACGACAGGGACGGGAGAGACCCAGTACTTC
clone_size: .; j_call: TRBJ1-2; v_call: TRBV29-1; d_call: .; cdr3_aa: CSVVRDRGYTF; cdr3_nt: TGCAGCGTTGTCCGGGACCGAGGCTACACCTTC
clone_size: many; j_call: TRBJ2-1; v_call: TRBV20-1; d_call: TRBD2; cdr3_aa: CSARPGGRAWDEQFF; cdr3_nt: TGCAGTGCTAGGCCTGGCGGGAGGGCCTGGGATGAGCAGTTCTTC
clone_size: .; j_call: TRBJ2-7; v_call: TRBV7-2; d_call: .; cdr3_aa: CASSWQGYEQYF; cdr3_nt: TGTGCCAGCAGCTGGCAGGGCTACGAGCAGTACTTC
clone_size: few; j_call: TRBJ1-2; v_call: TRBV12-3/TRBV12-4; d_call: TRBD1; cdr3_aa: CASSVPGQGFDGYTF; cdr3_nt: TGTGCCAGCAGCGTCCCGGGACAGGGTTTCGATGGCTACACCTTC
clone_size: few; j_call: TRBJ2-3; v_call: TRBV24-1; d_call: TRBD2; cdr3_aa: CATSARGAGGQGGTDTQYF; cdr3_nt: TGTGCCACCAGTGCACGAGGTGCGGGAGGGCAAGGGGGGACAGATACGCAGTATTTT
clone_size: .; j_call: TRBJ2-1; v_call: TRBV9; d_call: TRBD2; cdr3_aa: CASSRGGSGGYEQFF; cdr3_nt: TGTGCCAGCAGTAGAGGTGGTAGCGGGGGATATGAGCAGTTCTTC
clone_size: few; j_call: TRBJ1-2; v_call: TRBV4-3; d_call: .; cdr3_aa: CASSQAGLRGYTF; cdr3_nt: TGCGCCAGCAGCCAAGCTGGGTTGCGTGGCTACACCTTC
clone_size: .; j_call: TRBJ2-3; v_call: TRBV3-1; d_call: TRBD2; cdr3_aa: CASSQEGRGRYF; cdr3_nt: TGTGCCAGCAGCCAAGAAGGACGCGGGAGGTATTTT
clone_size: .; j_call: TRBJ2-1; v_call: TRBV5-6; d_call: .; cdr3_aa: CASRPVTNTRHEQFF; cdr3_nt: TGTGCCAGCAGACCGGTGACTAACACCCGTCATGAGCAGTTCTTC
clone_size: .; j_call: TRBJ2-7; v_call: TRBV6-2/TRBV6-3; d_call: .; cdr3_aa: CASRPPWGILSYEQYF; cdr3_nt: TGTGCCAGCAGGCCTCCTTGGGGGATCCTTTCCTACGAGCAGTACTTC
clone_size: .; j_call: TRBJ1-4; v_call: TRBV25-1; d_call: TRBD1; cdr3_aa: CASSRTGNERLFF; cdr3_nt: TGTGCCAGCAGTCGGACAGGAAATGAAAGACTGTTTTTT
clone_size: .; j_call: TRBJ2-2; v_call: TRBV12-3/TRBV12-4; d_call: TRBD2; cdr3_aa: CASSPGLAGARSGELFF; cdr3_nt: TGTGCCAGCAGCCCGGGACTAGCGGGAGCGCGGAGCGGGGAGCTGTTTTTT
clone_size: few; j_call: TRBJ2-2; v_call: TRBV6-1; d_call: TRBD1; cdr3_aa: CASSPYRGDTGELFF; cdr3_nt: TGTGCCAGCAGCCCATACAGGGGCGACACCGGGGAGCTGTTTTTT
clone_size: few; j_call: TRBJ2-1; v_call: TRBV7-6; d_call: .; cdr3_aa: CASSFGGSNEQFF; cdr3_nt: TGTGCCAGCAGCTTTGGGGGTTCCAATGAGCAGTTCTTC
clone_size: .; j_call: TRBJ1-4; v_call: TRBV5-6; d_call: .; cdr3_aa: CASSGRREGTNEKLFF; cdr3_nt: TGTGCCAGCAGCGGGCGCCGCGAGGGAACTAATGAAAAACTGTTTTTT
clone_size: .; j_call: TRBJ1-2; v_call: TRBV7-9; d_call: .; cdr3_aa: CASSALHGYTF; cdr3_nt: TGTGCCAGCAGCGCCTTACATGGCTACACCTTC
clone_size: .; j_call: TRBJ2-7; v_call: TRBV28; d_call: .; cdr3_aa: CASSLYGRHVREQYF; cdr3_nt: TGTGCCAGCAGTTTATACGGGCGTCATGTCCGGGAGCAGTACTTC
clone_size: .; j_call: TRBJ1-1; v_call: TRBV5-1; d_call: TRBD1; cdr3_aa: CASSPEIQGAQVEAFF; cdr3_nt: TGCGCCAGCAGCCCAGAGATACAGGGGGCGCAGGTTGAAGCTTTCTTT
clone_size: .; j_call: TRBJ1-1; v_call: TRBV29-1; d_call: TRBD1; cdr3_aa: CSVEGGQGLVNTEAFF; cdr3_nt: TGCAGCGTTGAAGGGGGACAGGGCTTGGTGAACACTGAAGCTTTCTTT
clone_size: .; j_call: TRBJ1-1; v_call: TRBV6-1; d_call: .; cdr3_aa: CASSPDGPQNTEAFF; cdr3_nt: TGTGCCAGCAGCCCTGATGGACCGCAGAACACTGAAGCTTTCTTT
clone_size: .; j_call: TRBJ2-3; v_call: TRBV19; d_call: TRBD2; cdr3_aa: CASSIAGRVLGTDTQYF; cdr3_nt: TGTGCCAGTAGTATTGCCGGGAGGGTACTGGGCACAGATACGCAGTATTTT
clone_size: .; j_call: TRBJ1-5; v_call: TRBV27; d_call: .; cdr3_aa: CASSPRPYSNQPQHF; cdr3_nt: TGTGCCAGCAGCCCAAGACCCTATAGCAATCAGCCCCAGCATTTT
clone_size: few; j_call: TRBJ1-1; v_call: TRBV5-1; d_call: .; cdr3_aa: CASSLRHPNTEAFF; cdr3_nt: TGCGCCAGCAGCTTGCGCCACCCGAACACTGAAGCTTTCTTT
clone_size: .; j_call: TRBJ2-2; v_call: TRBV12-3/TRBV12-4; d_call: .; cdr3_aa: CASSFRGGSTGELFF; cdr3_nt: TGTGCCAGCAGTTTTCGGGGAGGTAGCACCGGGGAGCTGTTTTTT
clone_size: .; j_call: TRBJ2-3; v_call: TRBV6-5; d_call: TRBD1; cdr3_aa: CASSYGTGVPSTDTQYF; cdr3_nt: TGTGCCAGCAGTTACGGGACAGGGGTCCCTAGCACAGATACGCAGTATTTT
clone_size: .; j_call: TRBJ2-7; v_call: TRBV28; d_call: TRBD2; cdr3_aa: CASSSASGRDPYEQYF; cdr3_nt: TGTGCCAGCAGTTCCGCTAGCGGGAGGGACCCCTACGAGCAGTACTTC
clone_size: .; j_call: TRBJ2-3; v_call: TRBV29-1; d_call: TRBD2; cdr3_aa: CSVELAGADTQYF; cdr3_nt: TGCAGCGTTGAACTAGCGGGAGCAGATACGCAGTATTTT
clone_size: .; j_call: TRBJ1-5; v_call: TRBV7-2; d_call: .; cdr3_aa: CASSLEARSQPQHF; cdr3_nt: TGTGCCAGCAGCTTAGAGGCGCGGTCCCAGCCCCAGCATTTT
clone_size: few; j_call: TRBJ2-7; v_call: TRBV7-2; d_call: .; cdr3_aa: CASSSRAYEQYF; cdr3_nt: TGTGCCAGCAGCTCCCGGGCCTACGAGCAGTACTTC
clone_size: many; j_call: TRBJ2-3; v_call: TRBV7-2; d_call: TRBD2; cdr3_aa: CASSLAGAGGPDTQYF; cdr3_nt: TGTGCCAGCAGCTTAGCGGGAGCGGGAGGCCCCGATACGCAGTATTTT
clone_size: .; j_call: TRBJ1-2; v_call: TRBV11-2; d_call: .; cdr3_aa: CASSLDRRGGISYTF; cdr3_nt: TGTGCCAGCAGCTTAGACAGACGAGGAGGGATTAGCTACACCTTC
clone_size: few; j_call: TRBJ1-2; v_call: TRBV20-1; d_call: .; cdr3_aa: CSAGRPTSGGGYTF; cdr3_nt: TGCAGTGCTGGCCGGCCGACCTCTGGAGGTGGCTACACCTTC
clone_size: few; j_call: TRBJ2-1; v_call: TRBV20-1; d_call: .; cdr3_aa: CSARMGLPVDEQFF; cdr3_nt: TGCAGTGCTAGAATGGGGCTCCCCGTGGATGAGCAGTTCTTC
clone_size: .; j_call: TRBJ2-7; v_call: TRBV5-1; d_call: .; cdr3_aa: CASSFAGDSYEQYF; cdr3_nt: TGCGCCAGCAGCTTTGCCGGGGACTCCTACGAGCAGTACTTC
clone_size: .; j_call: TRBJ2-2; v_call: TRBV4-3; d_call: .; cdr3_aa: CASSQESARSGELFF; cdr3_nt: TGCGCCAGCAGCCAAGAATCAGCACGTTCCGGGGAGCTGTTTTTT
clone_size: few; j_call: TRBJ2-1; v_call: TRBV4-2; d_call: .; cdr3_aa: CASSQAHRSLASSEQFF; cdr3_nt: TGTGCCAGCAGCCAGGCCCATCGGTCTCTAGCTAGTTCTGAGCAGTTCTTC
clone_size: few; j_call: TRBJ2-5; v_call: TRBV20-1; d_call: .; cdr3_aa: CSASFPSRVKTQYF; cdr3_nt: TGCAGTGCTAGTTTCCCCTCGAGGGTCAAGACCCAGTACTTC
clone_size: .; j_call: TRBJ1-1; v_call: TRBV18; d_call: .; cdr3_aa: CASKQGRNTEAFF; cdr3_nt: TGTGCCAGCAAGCAGGGGAGGAACACTGAAGCTTTCTTT
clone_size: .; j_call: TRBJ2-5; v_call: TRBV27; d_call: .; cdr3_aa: CASRRGGGGTQETQYF; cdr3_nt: TGTGCCAGCAGAAGAGGGGGGGGCGGGACTCAAGAGACCCAGTACTTC
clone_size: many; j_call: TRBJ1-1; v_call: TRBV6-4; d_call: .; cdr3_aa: CASSDRNTEAFF; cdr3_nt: TGTGCCAGCAGTGACAGGAACACTGAAGCTTTCTTT